The clone carrying this T cell receptor beta chain was seen many times. The record originates from a study of T-cell memory formation after mild COVID-19. Using its own MiXCR run on the 5' RACE reads, TCRdb lists one record per CDR3 protein. The sample includes some 310,000 distinct CDR3 sequences, under 25% of them seen just once. The CDR3 has 13 amino acids. The germline V gene encodes CDR1 LGHDT and CDR2 YNNKEL (reference sequence). V was shortened by 4 bases and J by 3 bases, with 6 bases between the two germline ends. Source material: PBMCs or a T cell subset sorted from them (not recorded which). The TCR originated in a man aged 18-30 years who had mild COVID-19 (a few samples of this study predate the infection). Cell type and time point are not known. The gene calls are TRBV3-1 and TRBJ2-2, with D unresolved. Written as DNA, the CDR3 is TGTGCCAGCAGCCCCCCCCACACCGGGGAGCTGTTTTTT. It translates to CASSPPHTGELFF.